The 15 T cell receptor beta chains presented below share a single source sample, sequenced in a study of CD8 T cells in ankylosing spondylitis. TCRdb reprocessed the 5' RACE reads via MiXCR and lists one record per CDR3 protein. The sample has 150,000 to 200,000 distinct CDR3 sequences; about an eighth are singletons. Specimen: blood, either unsorted or a sorted T cell fraction (not recorded which). Receptor source: a female donor with ankylosing spondylitis or in good health (not recorded which).

This clonotype was counted many times. The chain has TRBV7-8 and TRBJ2-1; the D is unclear. CDR3 size: 12 residues. V lost 1 base and J 9 bases, leaving 7 bases between the germline ends. Germline V lookup: CDR1 SGHVS, CDR2 FQNEAQ. CDR3 nucleotide sequence: TGTGCCAGCAGCTTAGTAGTAATTGAGCAGTTCTTC. As protein: CASSLVVIEQFF.

This clonotype has ten or more counts. The chain recombines TRBV6-1 with TRBJ1-4; D unresolved. The CDR3 contains 13 residues. Per germline, CDR1 MNHNS and CDR2 SASEGT. Trimming removed 6 bases at V and 4 bases at J, with 9 bases between. The CDR3 protein is CASSAQLNEKLFF. The CDR3 DNA sequence: TGTGCCAGCAGCGCCCAACTTAATGAAAAACTGTTTTTT.

This clonotype was recorded a few times. This chain uses TRBV3-1 with TRBJ2-5; a possible D gene is TRBD1 (6 bases). Deletions cut 2 bases from V and 1 base from J, with 14 bases between. The CDR3 contains 16 residues. Germline V CDR1 and CDR2: LGHDT, YNNKEL (reference sequence). CDR3 bases: TGTGCCAGCAGCCAACCTCACGGGACATTCCAAGAGACCCAGTACTTC. Translation gives CASSQPHGTFQETQYF.

This clonotype has a count of ten or more. The chain uses TRBV4-3 and TRBJ2-5, with 7 bases aligning to TRBD1. The CDR3 spans 15 residues. Trimming took 1 base from V and 3 from J; bases not matched to a gene: 5. Germline V gene sequence: CDR1 LGHNA, CDR2 YSLEER. The CDR3, as DNA: TGCGCCAGCAGCCAAGGTTTAACAGGGGAAGAGACCCAGTACTTC. It is translated as CASSQGLTGEETQYF.

This clonotype was counted many times. The chain joins TRBV9 to TRBJ2-3; either TRBD1 or TRBD2 may fit D (5 bases each). CDR1 and CDR2 from the germline V gene are SGDLS and YYNGEE. The CDR3 length is 17 residues. Trimming shortened V by 0 bases and J by 1 base, and 15 bases separated the two germline ends. The CDR3 bases are TGTGCCAGCAGCGTAGGGGCGGCAGGGAGTGGCACAGATACGCAGTATTTT. This gives the protein CASSVGAAGSGTDTQYF.

This clonotype was observed at least ten times. The genes are TRBV5-1 and TRBJ1-5, with a tentative D call TRBD1 (6 bases). Trimming took off 0 bases at V and 3 bases at J, with 10 bases between the two ends. Germline loops: CDR1 SGHRS, CDR2 YFSETQ. CDR3 length equals 15 residues. The CDR3 loop reads CASSLEGQTNQPQHF. The CDR3 DNA reads as TGCGCCAGCAGCTTGGAAGGACAGACCAATCAGCCCCAGCATTTT. The full variable domain, completed using reference TRBV5-1 and TRBJ1-5, is KAGVTQTPRYLIKTRGQQVTLSCSPISGHRSVSWYQQTPGQGLQFLFEYFSETQRNKGNFPGRFSGRQFSNSRSEMNVSTLELGDSALYLCASSLEGQTNQPQHFGDGTRLSIL.

This clonotype was seen at least ten times. The chain employs TRBV30 and TRBJ1-6; 9 positions match TRBD1. After removal of 4 bases from V and 11 bases from J, the junction contained 12 bases not matched to a gene. Germline CDR1 reads GTSNPN; CDR2 reads SVGIG (reference sequence). This CDR3 has 15 amino acids. The CDR3 loop is CAWTRPGQGDPPLHF. Here the CDR3 DNA reads TGTGCCTGGACCCGCCCGGGACAGGGTGATCCACCCCTCCACTTT.

This clonotype was seen at least ten times. The chain has TRBV6-2 or TRBV6-3 and TRBJ2-1; TRBD2 agrees at 9 bases. CDR3 length: 14 residues. The germline gives CDR1 MNHEY, CDR2 SVGEGT. Unmatched junction bases numbered 4, after V lost 2 bases and J lost 8 bases. The CDR3 here is CASSYGTSTDEQFF. For the CDR3, the DNA is TGTGCCAGCAGTTACGGGACTAGCACTGATGAGCAGTTCTTC.

This clonotype was seen a few times. This sequence joins TRBV24-1 and TRBJ2-4; the D is unclear. Trimming removed 10 bases at V and 9 bases at J, with 3 bases between. This CDR3 has 8 amino acids. Germline lookup yields CDR1 KGHDR and CDR2 SFDVKD. Here the CDR3 DNA reads TGTGCCACTACCATTCAGTACTTC. Translated: CATTIQYF.

This clonotype was detected ten times or more. The rearrangement links TRBV7-9 to TRBJ1-5, with 8 bases matching TRBD1. V lost 6 bases, J lost 7 bases, and 8 bases stayed unmatched. Germline loops: CDR1 SEHNR, CDR2 FQNEAQ (reference sequence). This CDR3 has 14 amino acids. CDR3 region: CASSWGQERQPQHF. The DNA of the CDR3 is TGTGCCAGCAGTTGGGGACAGGAGCGACAGCCCCAGCATTTT.

As to this clonotype: The junction shows a germline mismatch at one end, possibly a read error. The chain has TRBV30 and TRBJ1-4; 7 nucleotides line up with TRBD1. The CDR3 covers 12 residues. Per the germline V gene, CDR1 is GTSNPN and CDR2 is SVGIG (reference sequence). The CDR3 loop is CAWNRLGQVKVF. The CDR3 DNA is TGTGCCTGGAACCGGCTCGGACAGGTCAAAGTTTTC.

This clonotype was counted a few times. This chain joins TRBV27 and TRBJ2-1; D unresolved. Trimming shortened V by 8 bases and J by 3 bases, and 5 bases separated the two germline ends. CDR3 length equals 11 residues. The germline CDR1 and CDR2 sequences are MNHEY and SMNVEV (reference sequence). The DNA of the CDR3 is TGTGCCAGCGAAGACTACAATGAGCAGTTCTTC. The encoded protein is CASEDYNEQFF.

The rearrangement links TRBV5-6 to TRBJ2-3; D unresolved. This CDR3 comprises 15 residues. Germline lookup yields CDR1 SGHDT and CDR2 YYEEEE. Deletions cut 4 bases from V and 0 bases from J, with 12 bases between. CDR3 sequence (DNA): TGTGCCAGCAGCACCTACAGAATAAGCACAGATACGCAGTATTTT. This encodes CASSTYRISTDTQYF. Full variable domain (remainder filled in from reference TRBV5-6 and TRBJ2-3): DAGVTQSPTHLIKTRGQQVTLRCSPKSGHDTVSWYQQALGQGPQFIFQYYEEEERQRGNFPDRFSGHQFPNYSSELNVNALLLGDSALYLCASSTYRISTDTQYFGPGTRLTVL.

A note on this clonotype: This could be a read error, since a much larger clone is one nucleotide away. This chain joins TRBV20-1 and TRBJ2-1; either TRBD1 or TRBD2 may fit D (6 bases each). Germline V lookup: CDR1 DFQATT, CDR2 SNEGSKA (reference sequence). This CDR3 is 15 amino acids long. The CDR3 protein is CSANPQGRSYNEQLF. DNA for the CDR3: TGCAGTGCTAACCCGCAGGGGAGGTCCTACAATGAGCAGCTCTTC.

The gene calls are TRBV28 and TRBJ1-2; 9 nucleotides line up with TRBD1. The germline V gene encodes CDR1 MDHEN and CDR2 SYDVKM. The CDR3 is 15 amino acids. The V segment lost 6 bases and the J segment 7 bases; nucleotides outside the gene matches: 12. The CDR3 DNA sequence: TGTGCCAGCAGAAGACAGGGGGGTATGGCTAGTGGCTACACCTTC. Its protein is CASRRQGGMASGYTF.